These 21 T cell receptor beta chains share one sample of origin, sequenced in a study of T cells after yellow fever vaccination. TCRdb fed the 5' RACE reads into MiXCR, producing one record per CDR3 protein. In the table there are some 560,000 distinct CDR3 sequences, about a sixth of which are singletons. Material: PBMCs, obtained 5 days after the first yellow fever vaccination. Source of these receptors: a man younger than 35 who received the YFV17D yellow fever vaccine.

The CDR3 is CASRSADSNQPQHF. CDR3 nucleotides: TGTGCCAGTCGGTCGGCAGATAGCAATCAGCCCCAGCATTTT. The gene calls are TRBV19 and TRBJ1-5; D unresolved. This CDR3 has 14 residues. Germline V CDR1 and CDR2: LNHDA, SQIVND (reference sequence). V was cut by 8 bases and J by 0 bases, with 11 bases left in between.

This clonotype was counted a few times. The gene calls are TRBV11-1 and TRBJ2-2; D possibly matches TRBD1 or TRBD2 (6 bases each). Trimming removed 3 bases from V and 0 bases from J, with 17 bases in between. From germline, CDR1 is SGHAT and CDR2 FQDESV (reference sequence). There are 18 residues in the CDR3. This chain's CDR3 is CASSFLVSRGANTGELFF. The CDR3 DNA reads TGTGCCAGCAGCTTTTTGGTCTCGAGGGGGGCGAACACCGGGGAGCTGTTTTTT.

A few counts support this clonotype. This chain uses TRBV3-1 with TRBJ1-2, with D unclear. Trimming cost V 3 bases and J 1 base, with 9 bases left between them. The CDR3 runs 14 residues. CDR1 and CDR2 from the germline V gene are LGHDT and YNNKEL (reference sequence). The CDR3 protein is CASSQATVNYGYTF. CDR3 bases: TGTGCCAGCAGCCAGGCCACAGTTAACTATGGCTACACCTTC.

The chain has TRBV20-1 and TRBJ2-1, with D hard to call. The CDR3 contains 13 residues. V was cut by 1 base and J by 6 bases, with 10 bases left in between. Germline values: CDR1 DFQATT, CDR2 SNEGSKA (reference sequence). The CDR3 DNA reads as TGCAGTGCTAGAGTTCAGTTGGGCAATGAGCAGTTCTTC. Its protein is CSARVQLGNEQFF.

This clonotype turned up a few times. The chain has TRBV5-1 and TRBJ1-1, with D hard to call. Trimming cost V 4 bases and J 8 bases, with 18 bases left between them. The CDR3 covers 14 residues. Germline CDR1 reads SGHRS; CDR2 reads YFSETQ. The CDR3 region has the DNA TGCGCCAGCAGCCCGGGAAACCTCAGAGCCGAAGCTTTCTTT. Protein: CASSPGNLRAEAFF. Based on the CDR3 plus reference TRBV5-1 and TRBJ1-1, the full variable domain is KAGVTQTPRYLIKTRGQQVTLSCSPISGHRSVSWYQQTPGQGLQFLFEYFSETQRNKGNFPGRFSGRQFSNSRSEMNVSTLELGDSALYLCASSPGNLRAEAFFGQGTRLTVV.

CDR3 in amino acids: CASTAPGGVKTQYF. The CDR3 region has the DNA TGTGCCAGCACCGCACCGGGGGGGGTAAAGACCCAGTACTTC. V and J are TRBV6-1 and TRBJ2-5, with 8 bases aligning to TRBD2. Germline lookup yields CDR1 MNHNS and CDR2 SASEGT. Germline trimming cut 7 bases from V and 6 bases from J; bases unmatched to any gene: 10. The CDR3 runs 14 residues.

The chain has TRBV10-3 and TRBJ1-5, with D possibly matching TRBD1 (6 bases). This CDR3 contains 15 residues. Trimming removed 5 bases from V and 0 bases from J, with 11 bases in between. The germline V gene encodes CDR1 ENHRY and CDR2 SYGVKD. The CDR3: CAISHRADSNQPQHF. The CDR3, as DNA: TGTGCCATCAGTCACAGGGCGGATAGCAATCAGCCCCAGCATTTT.

The chain recombines TRBV7-3 with TRBJ1-1; 7 bases are a match to TRBD1. Per the germline V gene, CDR1 is SGHTA and CDR2 is FQGTGA. With 2 bases clipped from V and 4 bases from J, the junction kept 13 bases outside the gene matches. CDR3 length: 17 residues. In nucleotides, the CDR3 is TGTGCCAGCAGCTTACAGGGGGGCGCGAACTCAGTCACTGAAGCTTTCTTT. Its translation: CASSLQGGANSVTEAFF. Complete variable domain (other parts from reference TRBV7-3 and TRBJ1-1): GAGVSQTPSNKVTEKGKYVELRCDPISGHTALYWYRQSLGQGPEFLIYFQGTGAADDSGLPNDRFFAVRPEGSVSTLKIQRTERGDSAVYLCASSLQGGANSVTEAFFGQGTRLTVV.

V is TRBV20-1 and J is TRBJ1-5, with D maybe TRBD1 (5 bases). CDR1 and CDR2 (germline): DFQATT, SNEGSKA (reference sequence). The CDR3 is 14 amino acids. V was trimmed by 1 base and J by 4 bases, leaving 11 bases between them. This CDR3 is CSARGGAGNQPQHF. The CDR3 DNA follows: TGCAGTGCTAGAGGAGGGGCCGGAAATCAGCCCCAGCATTTT.

The chain carries TRBV12-3 or TRBV12-4 and TRBJ1-2, with D maybe TRBD1 (6 bases). This CDR3 has 14 amino acids. The germline V and J ends were trimmed by 6 bases and 0 bases, with 11 bases remaining between them. CDR3 amino acids: CASSRGTSNYGYTF. In nucleotides, the CDR3 is TGTGCCAGCAGCCGGGGGACATCTAACTATGGCTACACCTTC.

J is TRBJ2-4 and V is TRBV13; a weak D match, TRBD1 (5 bases). CDR3 length equals 14 residues. Trimming shortened V by 1 base and J by 7 bases, and 11 bases separated the two germline ends. Germline values: CDR1 PRHDT, CDR2 FYEKMQ (reference sequence). Here the CDR3 reads CASSLVEAGNIQYF. CDR3 nucleotide sequence: TGTGCCAGCAGCTTAGTTGAGGCAGGGAACATTCAGTACTTC.

The CDR3 bases are TGCAGTGCTAGAGGAGGGTCCAGCGGGGGGACCACAGATACGCAGTATTTT. Protein: CSARGGSSGGTTDTQYF. V and J are TRBV20-1 and TRBJ2-3; TRBD2 aligns across 9 bases. Germline CDR1 DFQATT, CDR2 SNEGSKA (reference sequence). This CDR3 region has 17 residues. Trimming cost V 1 base and J 2 bases; bases outside gene matches: 10.

The genes are TRBV2 and TRBJ2-7, with TRBD2 identical over 8 bases. The V gene's germline CDR1 is SNHLY and CDR2 FYNNEI. V gave up 8 bases and J gave up 3 bases; unmatched junction bases: 3. The CDR3 runs to 12 residues. This chain's CDR3 is CASGAGGYEQYV. The DNA of the CDR3 is TGTGCCAGCGGCGCGGGGGGCTACGAGCAGTACGTC.

A few counts support this clonotype. The CDR3: CASSLALAGVRGETQYF. DNA of the CDR3: TGTGCCAGCAGCTTAGCTCTAGCGGGGGTGAGGGGAGAGACCCAGTACTTC. The chain employs TRBV7-2 and TRBJ2-5, with TRBD2 identical over 10 bases. CDR3 size: 17 residues. V was pared by 0 bases and J by 4 bases, with 8 bases of the junction left unmatched. Germline-derived CDR1 and CDR2 are SGHTA and FQGNSA.

The chain has TRBV12-3 or TRBV12-4 and TRBJ2-7; D unresolved. The CDR3 covers 12 residues. With 7 bases removed from V and 0 bases from J, the gap between germline ends came to 7 bases. Written as DNA, the CDR3 is TGTGCCAGCATCCCAAGCTCCTACGAGCAGTACTTC. Translation: CASIPSSYEQYF.

This clonotype was counted only a few times. This chain uses TRBV6-2 or TRBV6-3 with TRBJ2-7, with TRBD1 identical over 7 bases. The ends lost 6 bases at V and 3 bases at J; junction bases unmatched: 11. The CDR3 sequence is 15 residues long. From germline, CDR1 is MNHEY and CDR2 SVGEGT. The CDR3 sequence is CASRLRDSANYEQYF. CDR3 coding DNA: TGTGCCAGCAGATTAAGGGACAGCGCGAACTACGAGCAGTACTTC.

The chain recombines TRBV12-3 or TRBV12-4 with TRBJ2-5, with D perhaps matching TRBD1 or TRBD2 (5 bases each). This CDR3 is 14 amino acids long. Trimming shortened V by 3 bases and J by 9 bases, and 17 bases separated the two germline ends. The CDR3 is CASSFAGTARSQYF. DNA of the CDR3: TGTGCCAGCAGTTTCGCCGGGACCGCACGGTCCCAGTACTTC.

The gene calls are TRBV7-8 and TRBJ1-5, with 7 bases fitting TRBD1. V shed 5 bases and J 0 bases; nucleotides not matched to a gene: 19. The CDR3 contains 20 residues. Per germline, CDR1 SGHVS and CDR2 FQNEAQ. The CDR3 region is CASSTAPDPQGTSSNQPQHF. In DNA, the CDR3 is TGTGCCAGCAGCACCGCCCCCGACCCACAGGGGACGAGTAGCAATCAGCCCCAGCATTTT.

This clonotype was seen a handful of times. This chain links TRBV7-2 with TRBJ2-3; D may be TRBD2 (6 bases). CDR3 length: 16 amino acids. Germline lookup yields CDR1 SGHTA and CDR2 FQGNSA. V lost 5 bases and J 3 bases, leaving 18 bases between the germline ends. The chain's CDR3 is CASSLMAGGATDTQYF. The CDR3 DNA sequence: TGTGCCAGCAGCCTAATGGCGGGCGGGGCAACAGATACGCAGTATTTT.

This clonotype showed up just a few times. The V and J genes are TRBV6-2 or TRBV6-3 and TRBJ2-7; weak D call: TRBD2 (6 bases). The CDR3 contains 14 residues. Per the germline V gene, CDR1 is MNHEY and CDR2 is SVGEGT. V lost 6 bases and J lost 9, with 21 bases in between. Here the CDR3 DNA reads TGTGCCAGCAGCACCGGGACTTATCCCAGGCGGCAGTACTTC. It translates to CASSTGTYPRRQYF.

This chain connects TRBV12-3 or TRBV12-4 to TRBJ1-4; D unresolved. Trimming shortened V by 2 bases and J by 8 bases, and 9 bases separated the two germline ends. CDR3 length equals 13 residues. DNA for the CDR3: TGTGCCAGCAGTTTAAGGGTCTTAGAAAAACTGTTTTTT. This sequence encodes CASSLRVLEKLFF.